The present TCR beta chain was sequenced within a study of molecular identifiers for immune sequencing clone quantification. Points from the study as a whole: Detecting spiked Jurkat TCR RNA from one cell among around 950,000 naive cells was reportedly possible.

Trimming cost V 1 base and J 2 bases, with 8 bases left between them. The CDR3 extends over 14 amino acids. Germline V lookup: CDR1 SGHVS, CDR2 FNYEAQ. Library preparation followed earlier protocols using designated TCR primers. TCRdb itself ran the PCR reads through MiXCR, one entry per CDR3 protein. The sample contains about 300,000 distinct CDR3 sequences, about 21% of which appear only once. Each library that profiled naive CD8 cells came from approximately 20,000 to 1,000,000 sorted cells with 10%, 30% or 50% RNA. Sorting selected naive CD8 T cells with a CD8+CD4-CCR7+CD45RA+ phenotype. This clonotype was counted ten times or more. Its specificity is not known.

The chain recombines TRBV7-6 with TRBJ1-1; D is unresolved. The receptor was derived from a human donor in good health. Some libraries in this study had Jurkat cell RNA spiked in. The sequencing input was naive CD8+ T cells from blood, with Jurkat cell RNA spiked in. The subset is: FACS-sorted CD8+CD4-CCR7+CD45RA+ naive T cells. CDR3 sequence: CASSLGRINTEAFF. The CDR3 coding sequence is TGTGCCAGCAGCTTAGGCAGGATAAACACTGAAGCTTTCTTT.